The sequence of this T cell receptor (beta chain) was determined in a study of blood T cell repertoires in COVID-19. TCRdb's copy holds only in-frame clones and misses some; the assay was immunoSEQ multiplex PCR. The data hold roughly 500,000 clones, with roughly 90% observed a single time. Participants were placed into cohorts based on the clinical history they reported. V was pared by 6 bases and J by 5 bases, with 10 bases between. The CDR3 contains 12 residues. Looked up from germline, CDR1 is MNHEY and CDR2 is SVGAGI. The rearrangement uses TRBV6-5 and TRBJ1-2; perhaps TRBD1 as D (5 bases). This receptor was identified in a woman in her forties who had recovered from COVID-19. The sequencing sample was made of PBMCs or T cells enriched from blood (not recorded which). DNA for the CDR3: TGTGCCAGCAGGTCACAGGATTATGGCTACACCTTC. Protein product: CASRSQDYGYTF.